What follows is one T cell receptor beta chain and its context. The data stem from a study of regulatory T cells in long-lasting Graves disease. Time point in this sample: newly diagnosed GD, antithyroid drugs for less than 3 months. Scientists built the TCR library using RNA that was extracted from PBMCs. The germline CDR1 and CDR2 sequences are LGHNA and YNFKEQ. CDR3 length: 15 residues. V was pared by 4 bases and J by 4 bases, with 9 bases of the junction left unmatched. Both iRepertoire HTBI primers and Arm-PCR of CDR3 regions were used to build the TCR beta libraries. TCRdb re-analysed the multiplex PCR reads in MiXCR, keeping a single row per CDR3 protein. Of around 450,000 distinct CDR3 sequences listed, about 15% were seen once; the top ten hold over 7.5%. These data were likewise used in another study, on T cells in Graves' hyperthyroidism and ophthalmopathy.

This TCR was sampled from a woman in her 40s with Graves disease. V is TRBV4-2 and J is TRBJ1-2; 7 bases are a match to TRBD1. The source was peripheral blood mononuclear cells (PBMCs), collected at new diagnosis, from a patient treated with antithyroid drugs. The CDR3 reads CASSPRGGGFYGYTF. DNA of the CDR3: TGTGCCAGCAGCCCGAGAGGGGGCGGCTTCTATGGCTACACCTTC.